The 6 T cell receptor beta chains below were found in one sample sequenced in a study of cytomegalovirus exposure and HLA in healthy donors. Primers: 60 Vbeta forward and 13 Jbeta reverse. Libraries were prepared by immunoSEQ multiplex PCR; TCRdb keeps only in-frame clonotypes and omits some of them. The table has about 160,000 clones, roughly 72% seen once. The source material was PBMCs. These receptors were obtained from a man aged 35 to 55 in good health and CMV-seropositive.

This clone came up a few times. This chain connects TRBV25-1 to TRBJ1-6; D might be TRBD1 (5 bases). Germline CDR1 reads MGHDK; CDR2 reads SYGVNS. The CDR3 contains 15 residues. V dropped 1 base and J dropped 9 bases, with 13 bases sitting between them. In nucleotides, the CDR3 is TGTGCCAGCAGTGAATGGACGGAGGGACGTTCACCCCTCCACTTT. The encoded protein is CASSEWTEGRSPLHF.

The CDR3 reads CSVLWGYYEQYF. Here the CDR3 DNA reads TGCAGCGTCCTCTGGGGCTACTACGAGCAGTACTTC. V usage is TRBV29-1 and J usage is TRBJ2-7; TRBD1 is a possible D gene (5 bases). Germline CDR1 SQVTM, CDR2 ANQGSEA. V lost 6 bases to trimming and J lost 3 bases, with 12 bases between them. This CDR3 region has 12 residues.

The V gene is TRBV6-5, the J gene TRBJ2-1; 7 nucleotides match TRBD2. V lost 6 bases, J lost 4 bases, and 9 bases stayed unmatched. The CDR3 runs to 15 residues. The V gene's germline CDR1 is MNHEY and CDR2 SVGAGI. DNA of the CDR3: TGTGCCAGCAGCCATTCCGGGACTACTTACAATGAGCAGTTCTTC. Residues: CASSHSGTTYNEQFF.

This sequence joins TRBV9 and TRBJ1-1; the match to TRBD1 covers 8 bases. Germline V gene lookup returns CDR1 SGDLS and CDR2 YYNGEE. V trimming: 7 bases; J trimming: 3 bases; junction bases outside the gene matches: 8. The length of the CDR3 is 14 residues. CDR3 residues: CASGKTGEYTEAFF. CDR3 coding DNA: TGTGCCAGCGGGAAGACAGGGGAGTACACTGAAGCTTTCTTT.

The V and J genes are TRBV5-1 and TRBJ1-1; perhaps TRBD1 as D (6 bases). The ends were cut back, 5 bases at V and 1 base at J, with 9 bases in the middle. The CDR3 totals 13 residues. The germline V gene has CDR1 SGHRS and CDR2 YFSETQ. The CDR3 DNA reads as TGCGCCAGCAGGCGGACAGAGAACACTGAAGCTTTCTTT. Amino acid sequence: CASRRTENTEAFF.

The chain uses TRBV6-6 and TRBJ1-3; 8 bases fit TRBD1. Germline V CDR1 and CDR2: MNHNY, SVGAGI (reference sequence). After removal of 6 bases from V and 0 bases from J, the junction contained 7 bases not matched to a gene. This CDR3 contains 16 residues. CDR3 DNA sequence: TGTGCCAGCAGCCGGACAGGGATCAGCTCTGGAAACACCATATATTTT. Protein: CASSRTGISSGNTIYF.